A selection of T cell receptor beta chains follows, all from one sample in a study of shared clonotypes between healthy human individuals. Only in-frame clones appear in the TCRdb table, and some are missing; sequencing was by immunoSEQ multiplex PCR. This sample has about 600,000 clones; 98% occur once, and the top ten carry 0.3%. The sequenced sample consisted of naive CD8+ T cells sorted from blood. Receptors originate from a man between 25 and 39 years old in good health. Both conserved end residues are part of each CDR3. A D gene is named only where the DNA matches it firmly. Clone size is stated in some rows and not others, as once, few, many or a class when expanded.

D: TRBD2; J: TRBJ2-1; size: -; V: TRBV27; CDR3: CASRSGSSYNEQFF; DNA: TGTGCCAGCAGGAGCGGGAGTTCCTACAATGAGCAGTTCTTC
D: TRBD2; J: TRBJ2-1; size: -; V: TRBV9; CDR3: CASSVRLAGVKNNEQFF; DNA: TGTGCCAGCAGCGTCCGACTAGCGGGGGTTAAGAACAATGAGCAGTTCTTC
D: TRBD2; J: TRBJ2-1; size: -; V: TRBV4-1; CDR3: CASSQLAGGAYNEQFF; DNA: TGCGCCAGCAGCCAACTAGCGGGAGGCGCCTACAATGAGCAGTTCTTC
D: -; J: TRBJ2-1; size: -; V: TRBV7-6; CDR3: CASSTGWGEQFF; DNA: TGTGCCAGCAGTACAGGGTGGGGGGAGCAGTTCTTC
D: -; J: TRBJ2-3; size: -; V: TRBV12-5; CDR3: CASGWSPNALGIGTDTQYF; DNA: TGTGCTAGTGGTTGGTCACCTAATGCCCTCGGCATAGGGACAGATACGCAGTATTTT
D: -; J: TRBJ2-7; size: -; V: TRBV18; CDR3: CASSPPHRGSSYEQYF; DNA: TGTGCCAGCTCACCGCCCCACCGGGGGAGCTCCTACGAGCAGTACTTC
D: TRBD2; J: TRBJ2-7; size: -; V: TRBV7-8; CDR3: CASSRLSGSSYEQYF; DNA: TGTGCCAGCAGCCGACTTAGCGGGAGTTCCTACGAGCAGTACTTC
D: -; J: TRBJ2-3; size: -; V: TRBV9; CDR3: CASSVVGLPSTDTQYF; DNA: TGTGCCAGCAGCGTAGTCGGGTTACCTAGCACAGATACGCAGTATTTT
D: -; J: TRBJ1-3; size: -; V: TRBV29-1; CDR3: CSVALPGNTIYF; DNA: TGCAGCGTTGCTCTGCCTGGAAACACCATATATTTT
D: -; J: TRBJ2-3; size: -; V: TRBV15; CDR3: CATSLNGITDTQYF; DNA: TGTGCCACCAGTCTAAATGGGATCACAGATACGCAGTATTTT
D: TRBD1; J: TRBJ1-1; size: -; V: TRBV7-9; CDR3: CASSFVGTGNEAFF; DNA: TGTGCCAGCAGCTTCGTCGGGACAGGGAATGAAGCTTTCTTT
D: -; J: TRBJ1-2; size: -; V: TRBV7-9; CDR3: CASSFYLSAYGYTF; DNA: TGTGCCAGCAGCTTTTATCTCTCAGCCTATGGCTACACCTTC
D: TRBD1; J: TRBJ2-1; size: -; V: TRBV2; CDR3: CARDRDRENEQFF; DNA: TGTGCCAGAGATCGGGACAGGGAAAATGAGCAGTTCTTC
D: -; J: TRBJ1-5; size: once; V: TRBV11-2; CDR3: CASSLGLGFRGENQPQHF; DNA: TGTGCCAGCAGCTTAGGGCTGGGGTTCCGGGGCGAAAATCAGCCCCAGCATTTT
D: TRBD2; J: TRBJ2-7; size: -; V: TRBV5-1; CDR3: CASSLTLAGSPEQYF; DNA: TGCGCCAGCAGCTTGACTCTAGCGGGATCTCCCGAGCAGTACTTC
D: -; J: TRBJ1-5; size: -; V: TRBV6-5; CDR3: CASSYTGSHQPQHF; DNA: TGTGCCAGCAGTTACACAGGTTCTCATCAGCCCCAGCATTTT
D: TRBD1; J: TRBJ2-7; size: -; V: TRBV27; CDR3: CASSPDRAPYEQYF; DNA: TGTGCCAGCAGTCCGGACAGGGCCCCCTACGAGCAGTACTTC
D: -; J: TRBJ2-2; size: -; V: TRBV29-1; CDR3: CSVGTVGATGELFF; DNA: TGCAGCGTTGGAACTGTGGGAGCCACCGGGGAGCTGTTTTTT
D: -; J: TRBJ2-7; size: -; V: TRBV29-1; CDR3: CSVDTGVSYEQYF; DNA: TGCAGCGTTGACACCGGGGTCTCCTACGAGCAGTACTTC
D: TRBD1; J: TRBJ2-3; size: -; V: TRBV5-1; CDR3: CASSSSYLGQTTDTQYF; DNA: TGCGCCAGCAGCTCCTCCTACCTGGGACAGACCACAGATACGCAGTATTTT
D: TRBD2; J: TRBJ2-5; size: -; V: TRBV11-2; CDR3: CASSTGTSGSETQYF; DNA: TGTGCCAGCAGCACCGGGACTAGCGGGTCGGAGACCCAGTACTTC
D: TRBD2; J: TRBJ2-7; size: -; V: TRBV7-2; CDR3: CASSLFRGGGRAISEQYF; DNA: TGTGCCAGCAGCTTATTCAGAGGTGGCGGGAGGGCCATCAGCGAGCAGTACTTC
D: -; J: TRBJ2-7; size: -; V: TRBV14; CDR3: CASSPLSGEQYF; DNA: TGTGCCAGCAGCCCCTTATCAGGAGAGCAGTACTTC
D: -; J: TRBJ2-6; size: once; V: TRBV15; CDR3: CATSRDVNGANVLTF; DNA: TGTGCCACCAGCAGAGATGTCAATGGGGCCAACGTCCTGACTTTC
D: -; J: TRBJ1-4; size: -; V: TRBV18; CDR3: CASSPDATNEKLFF; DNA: TGTGCCAGCTCACCTGACGCAACTAATGAAAAACTGTTTTTT
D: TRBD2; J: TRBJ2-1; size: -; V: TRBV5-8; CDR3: CASSSTLRTSGNNEQFF; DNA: TGTGCCAGCAGCTCGACTTTACGGACTAGCGGGAACAATGAGCAGTTCTTC
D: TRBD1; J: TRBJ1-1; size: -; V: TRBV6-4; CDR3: CASSAYPQGAGNTEAFF; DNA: TGTGCCAGCAGTGCTTATCCCCAGGGGGCCGGCAACACTGAAGCTTTCTTT
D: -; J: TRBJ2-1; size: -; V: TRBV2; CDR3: CASHGSYNEQFF; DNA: TGTGCCAGTCATGGATCCTACAATGAGCAGTTCTTC
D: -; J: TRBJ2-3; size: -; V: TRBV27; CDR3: CASRSGEVADTQYF; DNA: TGTGCCAGCAGATCGGGGGAAGTCGCAGATACGCAGTATTTT
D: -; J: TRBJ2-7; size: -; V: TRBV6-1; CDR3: CASSEGRNYEQYF; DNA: TGTGCCAGCAGTGAGGGACGGAATTACGAGCAGTACTTC
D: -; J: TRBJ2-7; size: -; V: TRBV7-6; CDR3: CASSRSGAEGLYEQYF; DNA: TGTGCCAGCAGCCGATCCGGGGCGGAGGGCCTGTACGAGCAGTACTTC
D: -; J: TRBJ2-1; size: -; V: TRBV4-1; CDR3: CASSRKLGPNEQFF; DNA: TGCGCCAGCAGCCGGAAGTTAGGACCCAATGAGCAGTTCTTC
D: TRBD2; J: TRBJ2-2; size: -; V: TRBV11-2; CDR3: CASSSGLAGVAGELFF; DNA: TGTGCCAGCAGCTCAGGACTAGCGGGTGTGGCCGGGGAGCTGTTTTTT
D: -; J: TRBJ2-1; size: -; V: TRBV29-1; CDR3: CSVEIGRGYNEQFF; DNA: TGCAGCGTTGAGATTGGGCGGGGATACAATGAGCAGTTCTTC
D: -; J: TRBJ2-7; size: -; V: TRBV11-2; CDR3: CASSPEGGRRYEQYF; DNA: TGTGCCAGCAGCCCCGAGGGCGGGCGGAGGTACGAGCAGTACTTC
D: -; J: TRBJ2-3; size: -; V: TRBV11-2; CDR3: CASSPEVGSTDTQYF; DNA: TGTGCCAGCAGCCCAGAGGTCGGGAGCACAGATACGCAGTATTTT
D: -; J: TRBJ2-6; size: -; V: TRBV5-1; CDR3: CASSLEGRANVLTF; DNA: TGCGCCAGCAGCTTGGAAGGTAGGGCCAACGTCCTGACTTTC
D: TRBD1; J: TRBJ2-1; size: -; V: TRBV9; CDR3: CASSVWDSSYNEQFF; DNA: TGTGCCAGCAGCGTGTGGGACAGCTCCTACAATGAGCAGTTCTTC
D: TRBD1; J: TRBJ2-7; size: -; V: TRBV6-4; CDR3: CASPRGDRGCYEQYF; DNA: TGTGCCAGCCCCAGGGGGGACAGGGGTTGCTACGAGCAGTACTTC
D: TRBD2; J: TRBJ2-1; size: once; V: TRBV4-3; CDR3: CASSQIAGGLDEQFF; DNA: TGCGCCAGCAGCCAAATAGCGGGAGGACTGGATGAGCAGTTCTTC
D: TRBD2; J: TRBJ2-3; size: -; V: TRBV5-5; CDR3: CASSKGLAGDLTDTQYF; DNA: TGTGCCAGCAGCAAAGGACTAGCGGGAGATCTTACAGATACGCAGTATTTT
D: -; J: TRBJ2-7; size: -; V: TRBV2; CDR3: CAKQSGGGYEQYF; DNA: TGTGCCAAGCAGTCGGGGGGCGGTTACGAGCAGTACTTC
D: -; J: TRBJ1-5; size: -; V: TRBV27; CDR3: CASNGGGNQPQHF; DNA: TGTGCCAGCAACGGCGGGGGCAATCAGCCCCAGCATTTT
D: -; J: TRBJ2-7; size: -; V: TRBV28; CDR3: CASSLFRDEQYF; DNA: TGTGCCAGCAGTTTATTTCGCGACGAGCAGTACTTC
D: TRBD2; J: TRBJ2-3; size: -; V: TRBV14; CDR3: CASSQAVLAGTDTQYF; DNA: TGTGCCAGCAGCCAAGCTGTTCTAGCGGGAACAGATACGCAGTATTTT
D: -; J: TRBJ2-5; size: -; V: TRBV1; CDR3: CTSSLAGGRKTQYF; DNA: TGCACCAGCAGCCTAGCGGGAGGGCGAAAGACCCAGTACTTC
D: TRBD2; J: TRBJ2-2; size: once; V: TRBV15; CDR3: CATSPQGLAGTHNTGELFF; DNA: TGTGCCACCAGCCCCCAGGGACTAGCGGGAACTCACAACACCGGGGAGCTGTTTTTT
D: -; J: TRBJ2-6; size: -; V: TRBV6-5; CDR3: CASSVPSSGANVLTF; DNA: TGTGCCAGCAGTGTACCTAGCTCTGGGGCCAACGTCCTGACTTTC
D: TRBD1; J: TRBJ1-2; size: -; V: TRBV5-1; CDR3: CASSLGTGVVSSGYTF; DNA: TGCGCCAGCAGCTTGGGGACAGGGGTAGTAAGTAGTGGCTACACCTTC
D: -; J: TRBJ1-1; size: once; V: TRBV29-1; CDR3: CSVEGDASKAFF; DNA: TGCAGCGTTGAAGGGGACGCCTCAAAAGCTTTCTTT
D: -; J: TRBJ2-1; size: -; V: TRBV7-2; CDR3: CASSYGGGSSGHSYNEQFF; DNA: TGTGCCAGCAGCTATGGTGGGGGGAGTAGCGGCCACTCCTACAATGAGCAGTTCTTC
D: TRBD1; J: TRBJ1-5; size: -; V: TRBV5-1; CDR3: CASSRGQGANQPQHF; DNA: TGCGCCAGCAGCAGGGGACAGGGGGCTAATCAGCCCCAGCATTTT
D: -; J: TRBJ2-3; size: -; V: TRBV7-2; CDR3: CASSLAGRVADTQYF; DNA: TGTGCCAGCAGCTTAGCCGGGAGAGTGGCAGATACGCAGTATTTT
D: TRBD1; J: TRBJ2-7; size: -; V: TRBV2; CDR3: CASHPGQGIDEQYF; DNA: TGTGCCAGCCATCCGGGACAGGGTATCGACGAGCAGTACTTC
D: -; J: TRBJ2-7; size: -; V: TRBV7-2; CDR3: CASSAQGRRFYF; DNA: TGTGCCAGCAGCGCACAGGGTAGGAGATTCTACTTC
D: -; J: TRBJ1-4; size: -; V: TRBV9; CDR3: CASSGGYPKEKLFF; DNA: TGTGCCAGCAGCGGGGGGTACCCGAAAGAAAAACTGTTTTTT